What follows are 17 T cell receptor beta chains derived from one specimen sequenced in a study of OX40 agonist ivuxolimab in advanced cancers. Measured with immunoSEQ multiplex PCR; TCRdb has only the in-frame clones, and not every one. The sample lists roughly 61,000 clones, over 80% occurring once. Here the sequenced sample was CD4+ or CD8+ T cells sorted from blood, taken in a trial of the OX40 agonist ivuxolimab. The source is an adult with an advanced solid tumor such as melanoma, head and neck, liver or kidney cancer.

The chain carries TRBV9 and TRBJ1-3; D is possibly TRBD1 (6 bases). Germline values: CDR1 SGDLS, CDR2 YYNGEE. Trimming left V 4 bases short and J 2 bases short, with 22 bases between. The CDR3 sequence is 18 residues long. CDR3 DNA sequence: TGTGCCAGCAGCTCACCTCCGGGGCGGGGGGCGGCTGGAAACACCATATATTTT. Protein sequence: CASSSPPGRGAAGNTIYF.

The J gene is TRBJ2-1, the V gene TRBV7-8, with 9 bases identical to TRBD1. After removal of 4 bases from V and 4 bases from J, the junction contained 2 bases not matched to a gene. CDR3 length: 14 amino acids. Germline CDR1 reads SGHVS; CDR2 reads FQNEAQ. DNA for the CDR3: TGTGCCAGCAGCTACGGACAGGGGTACAATGAGCAGTTCTTC. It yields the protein CASSYGQGYNEQFF.

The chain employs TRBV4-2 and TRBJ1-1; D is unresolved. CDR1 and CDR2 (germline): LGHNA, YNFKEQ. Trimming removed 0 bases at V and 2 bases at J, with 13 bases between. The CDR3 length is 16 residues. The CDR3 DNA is TGTGCCAGCAGCCAAGACGAAACAGCTGTAAACACTGAAGCTTTCTTT. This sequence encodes CASSQDETAVNTEAFF.

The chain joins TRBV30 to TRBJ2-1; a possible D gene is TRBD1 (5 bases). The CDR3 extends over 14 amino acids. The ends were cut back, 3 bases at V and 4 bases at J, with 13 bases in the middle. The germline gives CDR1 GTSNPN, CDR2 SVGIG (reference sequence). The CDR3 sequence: CAWRLRQSYNEQFF. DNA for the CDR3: TGTGCCTGGAGACTCCGACAGAGTTACAATGAGCAGTTCTTC.

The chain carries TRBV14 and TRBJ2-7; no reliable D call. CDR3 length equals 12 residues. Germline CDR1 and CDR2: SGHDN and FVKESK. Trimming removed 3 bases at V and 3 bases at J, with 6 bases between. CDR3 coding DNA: TGTGCCAGCAGCCATACAAGCTACGAGCAGTACGTC. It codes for CASSHTSYEQYV.

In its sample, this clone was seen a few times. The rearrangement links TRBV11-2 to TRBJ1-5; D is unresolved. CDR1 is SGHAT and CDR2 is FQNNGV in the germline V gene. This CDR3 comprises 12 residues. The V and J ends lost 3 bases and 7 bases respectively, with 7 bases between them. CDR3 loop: CASSLSCQPQHF. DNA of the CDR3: TGTGCCAGCAGCTTGTCGTGCCAGCCCCAGCATTTT.

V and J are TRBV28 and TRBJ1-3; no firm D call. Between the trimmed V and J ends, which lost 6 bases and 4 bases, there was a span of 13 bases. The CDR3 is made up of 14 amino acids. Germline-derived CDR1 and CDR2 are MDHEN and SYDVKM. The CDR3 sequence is CASRHQGRGNTIYF. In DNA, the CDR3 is TGTGCCAGCAGACACCAAGGACGGGGAAACACCATATATTTT.

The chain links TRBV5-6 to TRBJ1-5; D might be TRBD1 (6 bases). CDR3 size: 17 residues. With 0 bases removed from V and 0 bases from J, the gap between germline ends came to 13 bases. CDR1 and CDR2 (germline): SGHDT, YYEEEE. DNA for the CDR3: TGTGCCAGCAGCTTGGCAAAGGACAGTGCTAGCAATCAGCCCCAGCATTTT. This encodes CASSLAKDSASNQPQHF.

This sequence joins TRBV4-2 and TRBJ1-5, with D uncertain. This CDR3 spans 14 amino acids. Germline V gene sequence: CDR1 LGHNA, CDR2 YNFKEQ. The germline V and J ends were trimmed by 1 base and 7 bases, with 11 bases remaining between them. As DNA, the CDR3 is TGTGCCAGCAGCCAAGGATTGGGGTGGCAGCCCCAGCATTTT. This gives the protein CASSQGLGWQPQHF.

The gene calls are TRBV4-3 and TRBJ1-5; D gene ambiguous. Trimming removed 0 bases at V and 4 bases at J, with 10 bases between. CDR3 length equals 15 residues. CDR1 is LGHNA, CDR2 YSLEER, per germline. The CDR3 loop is CASSQERGRNQPQHF. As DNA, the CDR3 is TGCGCCAGCAGCCAAGAGAGAGGCAGAAATCAGCCCCAGCATTTT.

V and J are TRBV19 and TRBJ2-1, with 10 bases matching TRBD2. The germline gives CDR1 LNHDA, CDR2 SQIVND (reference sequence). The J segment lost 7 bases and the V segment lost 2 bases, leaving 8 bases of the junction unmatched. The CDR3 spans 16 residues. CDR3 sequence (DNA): TGTGCCAGTAGTATAAGGGAGCGGGGGGGCCAAAATGAGCAGTTCTTC. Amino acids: CASSIRERGGQNEQFF.

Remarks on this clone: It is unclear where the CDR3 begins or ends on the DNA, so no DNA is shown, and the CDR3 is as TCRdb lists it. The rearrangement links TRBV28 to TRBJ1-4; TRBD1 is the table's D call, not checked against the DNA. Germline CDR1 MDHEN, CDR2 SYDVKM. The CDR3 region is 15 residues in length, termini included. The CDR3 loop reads CASRAFLAVDEKLFF.

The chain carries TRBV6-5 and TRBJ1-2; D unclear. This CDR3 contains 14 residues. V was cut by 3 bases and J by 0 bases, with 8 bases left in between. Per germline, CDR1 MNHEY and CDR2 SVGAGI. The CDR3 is CASSYVGSNYGYTF. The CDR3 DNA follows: TGTGCCAGCAGTTATGTGGGGTCTAACTATGGCTACACCTTC.

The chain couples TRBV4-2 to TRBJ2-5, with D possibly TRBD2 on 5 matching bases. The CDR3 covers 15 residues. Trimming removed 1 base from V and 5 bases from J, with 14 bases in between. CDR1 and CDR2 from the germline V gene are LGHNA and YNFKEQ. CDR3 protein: CASSQGDGVWETQYF. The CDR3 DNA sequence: TGTGCCAGCAGCCAAGGTGACGGGGTTTGGGAGACCCAGTACTTC.

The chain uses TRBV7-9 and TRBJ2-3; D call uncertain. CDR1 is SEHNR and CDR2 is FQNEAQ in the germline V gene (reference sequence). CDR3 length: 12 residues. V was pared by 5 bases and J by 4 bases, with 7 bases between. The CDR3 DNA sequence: TGTGCCAGCAGCATAATCCCAGATACGCAGTATTTT. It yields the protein CASSIIPDTQYF.

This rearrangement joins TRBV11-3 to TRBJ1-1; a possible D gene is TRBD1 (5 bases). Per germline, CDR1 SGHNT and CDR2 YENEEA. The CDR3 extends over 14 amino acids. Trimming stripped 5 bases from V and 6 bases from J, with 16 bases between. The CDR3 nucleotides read TGTGCCAGCAGCCGCCGGCGGAGGGGCGCTGAAGCTTTCTTT. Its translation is CASSRRRRGAEAFF.

Here the CDR3 DNA reads TGTGCCACCAGCAGAGAATGGGTTCAGCCCCAGCATTTT. Protein: CATSREWVQPQHF. The chain joins TRBV15 to TRBJ1-5; D call uncertain. V was cut by 0 bases and J by 6 bases, with 6 bases left in between. The CDR3 runs to 13 residues. Germline values: CDR1 LNHNV, CDR2 YYDKDF (reference sequence).